This T cell receptor beta chain was sequenced for a study of T cells in localized non-small cell lung cancer. As for this clone: Its antigen is as yet unknown.

CDR1 is MDHEN, CDR2 SYDVKM, per germline. V shed 6 bases and J shed 8 bases, with 13 bases lying between them. The CDR3 contains 13 residues. Findings and limits, study-wide: Detection in adjacent lung was observed for a median 57 of the top 100 tumor clones.

Sequenced by immunoSEQ multiplex PCR; TCRdb stores in-frame clones only, minus some. The repertoire holds 2,000 to 3,000 clones, with 35% to 55% as singletons. Sequenced here: lung tumor tissue, sampled before any cancer treatment. This TCR was sampled from a woman between 35 and 75 years old with stage II squamous cell lung carcinoma. The chain combines TRBV28 with TRBJ1-4; D ambiguous. The CDR3 spells CASSSLPREKLFF. The DNA for the CDR3 is TGTGCCAGCAGCTCCCTCCCGCGAGAAAAACTGTTTTTT.